The 5 T cell receptor beta chains in this list originate from one sample, sequenced in a study of persistence of HIV-infected CD4 T cells. Overlapping HIV-1 Gag 15-mer peptides at 0.95 to 1 ug per peptide per mL were used. Sorting of responding CD4+ T cells relied on upregulated CD40 ligand together with CD69. Sequencing used immunoSEQ version 4 in survey mode. The protocol was immunoSEQ multiplex PCR, while the TCRdb copy is restricted to in-frame clones and leaves out a portion. This table holds under 40,000 clones, around 70% found once. No antigens are known for them. The sequencing used CD4+ T cells sorted from PBMCs after roughly 18-hour stimulation, collected from a patient who received antiretroviral therapy. The receptors were gathered from an adult man with HIV who was CMV-seropositive.

This clone occurred a few times. This rearrangement joins TRBV5-1 to TRBJ1-1, with D tentatively TRBD1 (6 bases). CDR3 length equals 13 residues. Germline V gene lookup returns CDR1 SGHRS and CDR2 YFSETQ. The V and J ends lost 5 bases and 0 bases respectively, with 8 bases between them. CDR3 nucleotide sequence: TGCGCCAGCAGAGCAGGGGTGAACACTGAAGCTTTCTTT. As protein: CASRAGVNTEAFF.

The count of this clone is one. The chain combines TRBV28 with TRBJ1-3; no firm D call. V lost 2 bases to trimming and J lost 4 bases, with 9 bases between them. Germline CDR1 and CDR2: MDHEN and SYDVKM. CDR3 size: 14 residues. The CDR3 loop is CASSLRASGNTIYF. For the CDR3, the DNA is TGTGCCAGCAGTTTAAGGGCGTCCGGAAACACCATATATTTT.

In DNA form, the CDR3 reads TGTGCCAGCAGTCAGACTCCGCCAGGGAGGTCCAACACCGGGGAGCTGTTTTTT. This encodes CASSQTPPGRSNTGELFF. The J gene is TRBJ2-2, the V gene TRBV6-6; D possibly corresponds to TRBD2 (6 bases). This CDR3 spans 18 amino acids. In germline, CDR1 is MNHNY, CDR2 SVGAGI (reference sequence). Between the trimmed V and J ends, which lost 5 bases and 2 bases, there was a span of 21 bases.

The chain links TRBV11-3 to TRBJ2-3; D is ambiguous. The germline V gene encodes CDR1 SGHNT and CDR2 YENEEA. The CDR3 runs 15 residues. V lost 6 bases and J 2 bases, leaving 15 bases between the germline ends. The CDR3 loop is CASSSGGRATDTQYF. The CDR3, as DNA: TGTGCCAGCAGTTCCGGTGGGCGAGCCACAGATACGCAGTATTTT.

The V and J genes are TRBV10-1 and TRBJ2-5; 8 bases map to TRBD1. Germline-derived CDR1 and CDR2 are WNHNN and SYGVQD (reference sequence). Trimming cost V 8 bases and J 6 bases; bases outside gene matches: 14. The CDR3 runs 15 residues. The CDR3 DNA sequence: TGCGCCAGCTCGATAGGACAGGGAAACGTGAAGACCCAGTACTTC. This translates into CASSIGQGNVKTQYF.